The sequence of this T cell receptor (beta chain) was determined in a study of shared clonotypes between healthy human individuals. Overall study findings and caveats: Among donors, clonotype sharing was expected to be affected by sequencing depth. Relative to their counterparts shared across all four donors, non-shared clonotypes exhibited diminished generation probabilities. With few donors, the genetic and exposure-history diversity represented was limited.

Points on this clone: Antigen specificity is unknown.

A CD45RA+ naive subset and a CD45RA-negative memory subset were split from CD4+ cells. Trimming cost V 3 bases and J 3 bases, with 2 bases left between them. Germline V CDR1 and CDR2: SGHRS, YFSETQ. The CDR3 has 11 amino acids. Libraries were prepared by immunoSEQ multiplex PCR; TCRdb keeps only in-frame clonotypes and omits some of them. Here the sample spans a few hundred thousand clones, around four fifths being singletons. Source material: memory CD4+ T cells sorted from blood. The subset is: CD45RA-negative fraction. This chain joins TRBV5-1 and TRBJ2-3; D gene unclear. This receptor was identified in a man aged 25 to 45 in good health. The CDR3 sequence: CASSWTDTQYF. CDR3 DNA: TGCGCCAGCAGCTGGACAGATACGCAGTATTTT.